This T cell receptor beta chain was documented in a study of vaccination effects on CD4 cells after COVID-19 (dated by TCRdb to between 2021 and 2024). Describing the broader study: Two doses of either the BNT162b2 or the mRNA-1273 mRNA SARS-CoV-2 vaccine were administered to participants. SARS-CoV-2 spike-specific CD4+ TCR repertoires from before and after mRNA vaccination were compared in COVID-19 convalescent patients and in infection-naive vaccine recipients. A total of approximately 9 COVID-19 convalescent patients and several SARS-CoV-2-naive healthy vaccine recipients were included in the full study. In the study, cultures from other donors were sequenced using the Oncomine TCR Beta short-read assay on an Illumina iSeq 100. General conclusions and limits of the study: In healthy vaccine recipients, vaccine-induced clones were almost all SARS-CoV-2 mono-reactive, with only 1 of 255 cross-reactive with common cold coronaviruses. Both infection-induced and vaccine-induced clones contracted markedly at late post-vaccination timepoints, which is consistent with waning T cell responses. The study was limited by a small number of convalescent patients, and early post-infection timepoints were lacking.

Receptor amplification or capture employed the immunoSEQ multiplex PCR assay. TCR beta CDR3 sequencing was performed on DNA from the cultured, isolated CD4+ T cells. In the source study's methods: The analysis removed non-productive TCR sequences, trimmed reads to the CDR3 region, and retained only CDR3s that were 7 or more amino acids long. The MANAFEST web app was used to pick out antigen-specific clonotypes by comparing their expansion in peptide wells with that in reference cultures. Positive clones required FDR<0.05 expansion versus reference and all other wells, odds ratio above 5, and frequency above 0.1% in two replicate wells. Cross-reactive clonotypes were defined as significantly expanded in SARS-CoV-2 spike wells and in at least one common cold coronavirus spike condition. Using the stringdist R package, CDR3 similarity was measured by Levenshtein distance, and unrooted trees were constructed with ape in R 3.6.1. Entries here come from immuneACCESS through TCRdb and include only in-frame sequences with V and J called. Some clones fail to appear in such tables; in the studies checked, an unresolved V gene covers under half of the shortfall, and the cause of the remainder is unknown. The D gene and trimming were derived from the DNA, and the V and J assignments and clone size from that table. The sample has around 63,000 clones on record, 75% of them singletons. The leading ten clones occupy about 4% of the sample.

Details on this clone: No cognate antigen has been identified for it. The record has no base qualities; no much larger clone is one base away.

A distance of 10 bases separates the germline ends of V and J, which lose 2 bases and 2 bases respectively. The CDR3, from cysteine to phenylalanine, totals 15 residues. Only the CDR3 part of the read is kept: 45 bases, read in frame from the first base. CDR1 SEHNR and CDR2 FQNEAQ are derived from the germline V gene (reference sequence). To identify antigen-specific CD4+ T cell clonotypes by their expansion, the ViraFEST assay first stimulated PBMC with viral peptide pools and then applied TCR sequencing. After more than 9 days of culture, CD4+ T cells were isolated with the EasySep CD4+ T cell isolation kit. None of the healthy vaccine recipients had a prior SARS-CoV-2 infection, which was confirmed by nucleocapsid antibody tests that came back negative both before and after vaccination. Roughly 2 million PBMC per well were cultured in IMDM with around 5.3% human AB serum, 10 IU/ml IL-2 and gentamicin, plus 10 ug/ml peptides. Half of the culture medium was replaced with fresh IL-2-containing medium on days 3 and 7. Each peptide stimulation condition was cultured in triplicate wells unless otherwise noted. PBMC were separated from whole blood using Ficoll-Paque Plus gradient centrifugation and were then either cryopreserved at -140C or used fresh. The overlapping peptide pools covered the spike proteins of SARS-CoV-2 as well as those of the common cold coronaviruses HCoV-NL63, HCoV-OC43 and HCoV-229E. The QIAamp micro DNA kit was used to extract genomic DNA from the cultured CD4+ T cells.

This TCR derives from a human donor who received a COVID-19 vaccine. The chain was built from TRBV7-9 and TRBJ1-5; TRBD1 is a possible D gene, resting on 5 matching bases. The sequences come from CD4+ T cells from PBMCs cultured with HCoV-OC43 spike peptides, collected before COVID-19 vaccination. What the cell subset or site label conveys for this sample: HCoV-OC43 spike overlapping peptide pool stimulation. The CDR3 amino acid sequence is: CASSLWGAGNQPQHF. Here is the DNA: TGTGCCAGCAGCTTATGGGGCGCCGGCAATCAGCCCCAGCATTTT.